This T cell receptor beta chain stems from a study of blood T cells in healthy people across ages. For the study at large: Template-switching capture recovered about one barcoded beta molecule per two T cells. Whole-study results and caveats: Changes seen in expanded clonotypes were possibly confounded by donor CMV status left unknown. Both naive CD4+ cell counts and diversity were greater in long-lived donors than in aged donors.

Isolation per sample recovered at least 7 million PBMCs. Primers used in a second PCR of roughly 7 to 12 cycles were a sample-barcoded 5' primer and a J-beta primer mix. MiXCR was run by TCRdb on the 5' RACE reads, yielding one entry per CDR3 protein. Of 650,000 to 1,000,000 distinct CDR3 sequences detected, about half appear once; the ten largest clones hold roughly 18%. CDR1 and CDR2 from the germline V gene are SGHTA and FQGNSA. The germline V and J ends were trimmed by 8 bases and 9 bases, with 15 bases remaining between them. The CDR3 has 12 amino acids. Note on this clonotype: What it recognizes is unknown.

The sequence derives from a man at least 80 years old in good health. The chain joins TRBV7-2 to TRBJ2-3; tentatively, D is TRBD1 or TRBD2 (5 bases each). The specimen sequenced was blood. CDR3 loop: CASYRGTGTQYF. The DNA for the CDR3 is TGTGCCAGCTACCGGGGTACAGGCACGCAGTATTTT.